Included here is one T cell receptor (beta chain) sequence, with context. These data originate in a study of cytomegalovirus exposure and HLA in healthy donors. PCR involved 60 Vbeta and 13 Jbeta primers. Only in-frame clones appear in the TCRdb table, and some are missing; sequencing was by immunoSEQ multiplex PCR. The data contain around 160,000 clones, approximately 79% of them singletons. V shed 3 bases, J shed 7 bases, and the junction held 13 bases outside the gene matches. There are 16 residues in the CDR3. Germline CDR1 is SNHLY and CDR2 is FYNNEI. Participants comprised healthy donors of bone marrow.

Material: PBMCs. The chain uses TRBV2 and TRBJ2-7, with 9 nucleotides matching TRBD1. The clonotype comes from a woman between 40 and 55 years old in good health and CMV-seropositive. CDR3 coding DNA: TGTGCCAGCAGTGACCCCCGGACAGGGGCCTCGAGGGAGCAGTACTTC. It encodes CASSDPRTGASREQYF.